This TCR beta chain was identified during a study of blood T cell repertoires in COVID-19. V lost 5 bases and J 8 bases, leaving 19 bases between the germline ends. CDR3 length equals 14 residues. The V gene's germline CDR1 is SGHRS and CDR2 YFSETQ. As handled by the study authors: Amplified reference gene primers provided the basis for estimating nucleated cell counts. Clones were sequenced by immunoSEQ multiplex PCR, and TCRdb holds only the in-frame ones, with some missing. That table supplies the V and J calls and clone size; D and trimming were determined from the DNA. There are 310,000 or so clones in the sample; about 82% occur only once, and around 1.5% lies in the top ten.

The rearrangement links TRBV5-1 to TRBJ1-1, with D unclear. The receptor comes from a woman in her forties or fifties with acute or convalescent COVID-19. The material sequenced was peripheral blood. CDR3 coding DNA: TGCGCCAGCAGTTCCGATTTCGAGGGAGGGGAAGCTTTCTTT. This encodes CASSSDFEGGEAFF.